A selection of T cell receptor beta chains follows, all from one sample in a study of T cells in Graves' hyperthyroidism and ophthalmopathy. TCRdb recomputed calls from the multiplex PCR reads with MiXCR, one row per CDR3 protein. The repertoire holds roughly 640,000 distinct CDR3 sequences, more than 15% seen once, with 3% to 4% in the top ten. The specimen sequenced was blood. The source is a woman aged 40 to 50 with Graves' ophthalmopathy. The CDR3 runs from the conserved cysteine through the conserved F or W. A D gene is named only where the DNA matches it firmly. Only some rows state a clone size, as once, few, many or a class for expanded clones.

D gene: -; V gene: TRBV20-1; J gene: TRBJ2-1; clone size: -; CDR3 DNA: TGCAGTGCGGCTCTTTTGGACAGCTCCTACAATGAGCAGTTCTTC; CDR3 protein: CSAALLDSSYNEQFF
D gene: -; V gene: TRBV7-8; J gene: TRBJ2-3; clone size: many; CDR3 DNA: TGTGCCAGCAGCTTAGCGGCTGCTAGCACAGATACGCAGTATTTT; CDR3 protein: CASSLAAASTDTQYF
D gene: TRBD2; V gene: TRBV5-1; J gene: TRBJ2-7; clone size: few; CDR3 DNA: TGCGCCAGCAGCTTTACTACCTCGTCCGGGGGACTAGCCTACGAGCAGTACTTC; CDR3 protein: CASSFTTSSGGLAYEQYF
D gene: TRBD1; V gene: TRBV7-3; J gene: TRBJ2-7; clone size: -; CDR3 DNA: TGTGCCAGCAGCTACGTAGGACAGGTCTCCTACGAGCAGTACTTC; CDR3 protein: CASSYVGQVSYEQYF
D gene: TRBD1; V gene: TRBV6-1; J gene: TRBJ1-5; clone size: -; CDR3 DNA: TGTGCCAGCAGAACGACAGGGGGCGGCAATCAGCCCCAGCATTTT; CDR3 protein: CASRTTGGGNQPQHF
D gene: -; V gene: TRBV6-1; J gene: TRBJ1-3; clone size: few; CDR3 DNA: TGTGCCAGCCGCTCGGGGAGTCGGGCTGGAAACACCATATATTTT; CDR3 protein: CASRSGSRAGNTIYF
D gene: -; V gene: TRBV12-5; J gene: TRBJ2-5; clone size: -; CDR3 DNA: TGTGCTAGTGCCTGGGAGACTGTCGAGACCCAGTACTTC; CDR3 protein: CASAWETVETQYF
D gene: TRBD2; V gene: TRBV9; J gene: TRBJ2-3; clone size: many; CDR3 DNA: TGTGCCAGCAGCGTTCAGCGGGGGAGGTCAGATACGCAGTATTTT; CDR3 protein: CASSVQRGRSDTQYF
D gene: -; V gene: TRBV28; J gene: TRBJ1-2; clone size: few; CDR3 DNA: TGTGCCAGCCTTGGGCAGGCGAGGCTCTATGGCTACACCTTC; CDR3 protein: CASLGQARLYGYTF
D gene: TRBD2; V gene: TRBV4-1; J gene: TRBJ2-7; clone size: many; CDR3 DNA: TGCGCCAGCAGCCAAGATCCGGGGGGGACTTCGTCCTACGAGCAGTACTTC; CDR3 protein: CASSQDPGGTSSYEQYF
D gene: -; V gene: TRBV20-1; J gene: TRBJ2-5; clone size: many; CDR3 DNA: TGCAGTGCTAGTGATATCAGGGCGCAATCGTTTCAAGAGACCCAGTACTTC; CDR3 protein: CSASDIRAQSFQETQYF
D gene: -; V gene: TRBV27; J gene: TRBJ2-1; clone size: many; CDR3 DNA: TGTGCCAGCAGTTTACTACAGGGCTACAATGAGCAGTTCTTC; CDR3 protein: CASSLLQGYNEQFF
D gene: -; V gene: TRBV5-1; J gene: TRBJ1-1; clone size: many; CDR3 DNA: TGCGCCAGCAGCTTGGTTTTTCGGGGGTTAAACACTGAAGCTTTCTTT; CDR3 protein: CASSLVFRGLNTEAFF
D gene: TRBD2; V gene: TRBV5-1; J gene: TRBJ2-1; clone size: -; CDR3 DNA: TGCGCCAGCACCCGTCTAGCGGGGGGCTCCTACAATGAGCAGTTCTTC; CDR3 protein: CASTRLAGGSYNEQFF
D gene: TRBD1; V gene: TRBV20-1; J gene: TRBJ2-1; clone size: many; CDR3 DNA: TGCAGTGCTCCCGGACAGGGCTCCTACAATGAGCAGTTCTTC; CDR3 protein: CSAPGQGSYNEQFF
D gene: TRBD1; V gene: TRBV20-1; J gene: TRBJ1-1; clone size: many; CDR3 DNA: TGCAGTGCTAGAGGTCGTAGACAGGGGATGAACACTGAAGCTTTCTTT; CDR3 protein: CSARGRRQGMNTEAFF
D gene: -; V gene: TRBV9; J gene: TRBJ2-5; clone size: -; CDR3 DNA: TGTGCCAGCAGCGCTCCGATCATCAGGGGCGGGGTGTCCCAGTACTTC; CDR3 protein: CASSAPIIRGGVSQYF
D gene: TRBD1; V gene: TRBV28; J gene: TRBJ2-1; clone size: many; CDR3 DNA: TGTGCCAGCAGTCCTAGCCGGGGACAGGGGAACTACAATGAGCAGTTCTTC; CDR3 protein: CASSPSRGQGNYNEQFF
D gene: -; V gene: TRBV6-2/TRBV6-3; J gene: TRBJ1-4; clone size: -; CDR3 DNA: TGTGCCAGCAGTTATAGTATACCCTCAACTAATGAAAAACTGTTTTTT; CDR3 protein: CASSYSIPSTNEKLFF
D gene: TRBD2; V gene: TRBV5-8; J gene: TRBJ2-3; clone size: few; CDR3 DNA: TGTGCCAGCAGCCAGCTAGCGGGGTCCCCCACAGATACGCAGTATTTT; CDR3 protein: CASSQLAGSPTDTQYF
D gene: -; V gene: TRBV20-1; J gene: TRBJ2-3; clone size: many; CDR3 DNA: TGCAGTGCTAGAGTCCCGGGGATAGGGGGCACAGATACGCAGTATTTT; CDR3 protein: CSARVPGIGGTDTQYF
D gene: -; V gene: TRBV20-1; J gene: TRBJ2-5; clone size: many; CDR3 DNA: TGCAGTGCTAGCATTACAAGCCAAGAGACCCAGTACTTC; CDR3 protein: CSASITSQETQYF
D gene: -; V gene: TRBV18; J gene: TRBJ2-2; clone size: many; CDR3 DNA: TGTGCCAGCTCACCGGGACCAAACACCGGGGAGCTGTTTTTT; CDR3 protein: CASSPGPNTGELFF
D gene: -; V gene: TRBV20-1; J gene: TRBJ1-3; clone size: -; CDR3 DNA: TGCAGTGCTAAGGGACGGTCTGGAAACACCATATATTTT; CDR3 protein: CSAKGRSGNTIYF
D gene: -; V gene: TRBV7-3; J gene: TRBJ2-5; clone size: many; CDR3 DNA: TGTGCCAGATGGGGGGCAGGTCAAGAGACCCAGTACTTC; CDR3 protein: CARWGAGQETQYF
D gene: TRBD1; V gene: TRBV20-1; J gene: TRBJ1-6; clone size: -; CDR3 DNA: TGCAGTGCTAGAGCATCCCCCGGACAGGGTAATTCACCCCTCCACTTT; CDR3 protein: CSARASPGQGNSPLHF
D gene: -; V gene: TRBV12-3/TRBV12-4; J gene: TRBJ2-2; clone size: few; CDR3 DNA: TGTGCCAGCAGTTTCCTGACAGGCTTCGTCACCGGGGAGCTGTTTTTT; CDR3 protein: CASSFLTGFVTGELFF
D gene: TRBD2; V gene: TRBV2; J gene: TRBJ2-1; clone size: medium-sized; CDR3 DNA: TGTGCCAGCAGGGCCGGGACTAGTTCCTACAATGAGCAGTTCTTC; CDR3 protein: CASRAGTSSYNEQFF
D gene: -; V gene: TRBV13; J gene: TRBJ2-7; clone size: -; CDR3 DNA: TGTGCCAGCAGCTTAGGTTCCGTAGCAGGGGAGCAGTACTTC; CDR3 protein: CASSLGSVAGEQYF
D gene: -; V gene: TRBV7-9; J gene: TRBJ2-2; clone size: -; CDR3 DNA: TGTGCCAGCAGCTCAACGTTAACGTACGGAGGCTCGAACACCGGGGAGCTGTTTTTT; CDR3 protein: CASSSTLTYGGSNTGELFF
D gene: TRBD1; V gene: TRBV4-1; J gene: TRBJ2-2; clone size: few; CDR3 DNA: TGCGCCAGCAGCCAACAGACAGGGAGAACCGGGGAGCTGTTTTTT; CDR3 protein: CASSQQTGRTGELFF
D gene: -; V gene: TRBV6-4; J gene: TRBJ2-1; clone size: few; CDR3 DNA: TGTGCCAGCAGTGACGGCGAGGGGTCGGATGAGCAGTTCTTC; CDR3 protein: CASSDGEGSDEQFF
D gene: -; V gene: TRBV10-3; J gene: TRBJ2-5; clone size: -; CDR3 DNA: TGTGCCATCAGTGAGTCGATCGGGGTGGAGACCCAGTACTTC; CDR3 protein: CAISESIGVETQYF
D gene: TRBD1; V gene: TRBV3-1; J gene: TRBJ1-3; clone size: few; CDR3 DNA: TGTGCCAGCAGCATCCGCCTCGGGGACAGGGGCAACACCATATATTTT; CDR3 protein: CASSIRLGDRGNTIYF
D gene: -; V gene: TRBV20-1; J gene: TRBJ2-1; clone size: many; CDR3 DNA: TGCAGTACCGGGACTCCTCCCAATGAGCAGTTCTTC; CDR3 protein: CSTGTPPNEQFF
D gene: TRBD2; V gene: TRBV12-3/TRBV12-4; J gene: TRBJ2-7; clone size: many; CDR3 DNA: TGTGCCAGCAGTGCCACCGGGACTACGCACGAGCAGTACTTC; CDR3 protein: CASSATGTTHEQYF
D gene: TRBD1; V gene: TRBV18; J gene: TRBJ1-2; clone size: many; CDR3 DNA: TGTGCCAGCTCATCTGGACAGGGGGCCGATGGCTACACCTTC; CDR3 protein: CASSSGQGADGYTF
D gene: -; V gene: TRBV6-1; J gene: TRBJ1-6; clone size: -; CDR3 DNA: TGTGCCAGCAGCAGGGGATCTAATTCACCCCTCCACTTT; CDR3 protein: CASSRGSNSPLHF
D gene: -; V gene: TRBV10-3; J gene: TRBJ2-7; clone size: many; CDR3 DNA: TGTGCCATCAGTGGCGCCCAACGTGGCTTGAGGGACGAGCAGTACTTC; CDR3 protein: CAISGAQRGLRDEQYF
D gene: TRBD2; V gene: TRBV7-2; J gene: TRBJ2-1; clone size: few; CDR3 DNA: TGTGCCAGCAGCCACACGGGACTAGCGGGATCAGATGAGCAGTTCTTC; CDR3 protein: CASSHTGLAGSDEQFF
D gene: -; V gene: TRBV18; J gene: TRBJ1-1; clone size: many; CDR3 DNA: TGTGCCAGCTCACCAACTAAAGGGGGGGGTGAAGCTTTCTTT; CDR3 protein: CASSPTKGGGEAFF
D gene: -; V gene: TRBV3-1; J gene: TRBJ2-1; clone size: -; CDR3 DNA: TGTGCCAGCAGTCTTAGCGCCTCAACCTACAATGAGCAGTTCTTC; CDR3 protein: CASSLSASTYNEQFF
D gene: TRBD1; V gene: TRBV7-9; J gene: TRBJ1-3; clone size: few; CDR3 DNA: TGTGCCAGCAGCTTAGTTCCCCGGACAGGGGGCACTGGAAACACCATATATTTT; CDR3 protein: CASSLVPRTGGTGNTIYF
D gene: TRBD2; V gene: TRBV3-1; J gene: TRBJ2-1; clone size: many; CDR3 DNA: TGTGCCAGCAGCCAGCGGGGGGGCTACAATGAGCAGTTCTTC; CDR3 protein: CASSQRGGYNEQFF